Listed here are 17 T cell receptor beta chains from one sample, sequenced in a study of OX40 agonist ivuxolimab in advanced cancers. Repertoires were generated with immunoSEQ multiplex PCR, while TCRdb's copy carries only in-frame clones and drops some. The table shows more than 9,500 clones, with approximately 80% occurring only once. Sequencing used CD4+ or CD8+ T cells sorted from blood, obtained in a trial of the OX40 agonist ivuxolimab. These receptor sequences come from an adult with an advanced solid tumor such as melanoma, head and neck, liver or kidney cancer.

As DNA, the CDR3 is TGCAGCGTTGCCTCCCCTCTACGGGACACTAGCACAGATACGCAGTATTTT. Protein: CSVASPLRDTSTDTQYF. V gene TRBV29-1 combines with J gene TRBJ2-3, with D possibly TRBD1 on 6 matching bases. This CDR3 spans 17 amino acids. Germline CDR1 reads SQVTM; CDR2 reads ANQGSEA. V dropped 4 bases and J dropped 0 bases, with 20 bases sitting between them.

This CDR3 is CASSDPSGNEQFF. The CDR3 DNA reads as TGCGCCAGCAGTGACCCTTCGGGAAATGAGCAGTTCTTC. J is TRBJ2-1 and V is TRBV10-1; D possibly corresponds to TRBD2 (5 bases). Germline-derived CDR1 and CDR2 are WNHNN and SYGVQD (reference sequence). Between the trimmed V and J ends, which lost 3 bases and 7 bases, there was a span of 10 bases. The CDR3 is 13 amino acids.

V gene TRBV29-1 combines with J gene TRBJ1-2; D is unclear. This CDR3 has 16 residues. The germline V gene has CDR1 SQVTM and CDR2 ANQGSEA. Trimming removed 1 base from V and 0 bases from J, with 15 bases in between. CDR3 in amino acids: CSVEAVKPQPNYGYTF. The CDR3 coding sequence is TGCAGCGTTGAAGCCGTCAAACCCCAACCTAACTATGGCTACACCTTC.

This clone is deemed medium-sized (0.01 to 0.1%). The genes are TRBV10-1 and TRBJ2-7; D possibly uses TRBD1 or TRBD2 (6 bases each). CDR3 length: 14 amino acids. V lost 4 bases, J lost 4 bases, and 14 bases lay in between. Germline V gene lookup returns CDR1 WNHNN and CDR2 SYGVQD (reference sequence). The DNA of the CDR3 is TGCGCCAGCAGTGCTGGAGGGGGGAAGTACGAGCAGTACTTC. As protein: CASSAGGGKYEQYF.

The V and J genes are TRBV6-5 and TRBJ1-1, with D maybe TRBD1 (5 bases). The CDR3 consists of 14 residues. CDR1 is MNHEY and CDR2 is SVGAGI in the germline V gene. Trimming removed 5 bases from V and 0 bases from J, with 10 bases in between. The CDR3 sequence: CASSARGMNTEAFF. DNA for the CDR3: TGTGCCAGCAGTGCGCGGGGGATGAACACTGAAGCTTTCTTT.

This clone was recorded only once. Other DNA sequences of this sample code for an identical CDR3. This chain joins TRBV4-1 and TRBJ2-5; 9 bases line up with TRBD2. V dropped 0 bases and J dropped 2; count of bases not matched to a gene: 10. Germline V gives CDR1 MGHRA, CDR2 YSYEKL. This CDR3 has 18 amino acids. CDR3 sequence reads: CASSQESWASGTQETQYF. Here the CDR3 DNA reads TGCGCCAGCAGCCAAGAATCATGGGCTAGCGGGACACAAGAGACCCAGTACTTC.

The table lists this clone with a few counts. The J gene is TRBJ2-1, the V gene TRBV7-6; TRBD2 might be the D (6 bases). The V gene's germline CDR1 is SGHVS and CDR2 FNYEAQ. This CDR3 contains 13 residues. V was shortened by 8 bases and J by 4 bases, with 12 bases between the two germline ends. CDR3 DNA: TGTGCCAGCTGCCCGGGGGATTACAATGAGCAGTTCTTC. Amino acid sequence: CASCPGDYNEQFF.

The chain carries TRBV6-5 and TRBJ2-7, with a possible D match to TRBD2 (7 bases). CDR1 and CDR2 from the germline V gene are MNHEY and SVGAGI. V was clipped by 11 bases and J by 0 bases, with 14 bases between them. The CDR3 loop spans 13 amino acids. In nucleotides, the CDR3 is TGTGCCGCCAGCGCGGGGGCCTCCTACGAGCAGTACTTC. This gives the protein CAASAGASYEQYF.

The chain is built from TRBV18 and TRBJ2-7; 9 bases line up with TRBD1. The CDR3 consists of 16 residues. Unmatched junction bases numbered 9, after V lost 3 bases and J lost 3 bases. Germline V lookup: CDR1 KGHSH, CDR2 LQKENI. CDR3 DNA sequence: TGTGCCAGCTCACCGAACCTCGGGACAGGGTTCTACGAGCAGTACTTC. This encodes CASSPNLGTGFYEQYF.

The V and J genes are TRBV2 and TRBJ2-7; TRBD1 is a possible D gene (6 bases). The V gene lost 1 base and the J gene lost 2 bases, with 12 bases spanning the gap. CDR1 and CDR2 from the germline V gene are SNHLY and FYNNEI. This CDR3 is 15 amino acids long. DNA for the CDR3: TGTGCCAGCAGTGAAGGAGACAGGACAACCTACGAGCAGTACTTC. Translating it yields CASSEGDRTTYEQYF.

V gene TRBV6-1 combines with J gene TRBJ1-1, with D possibly being TRBD1 (5 bases). Germline V gene sequence: CDR1 MNHNS, CDR2 SASEGT. The CDR3 is made up of 12 amino acids. V lost 5 bases, J lost 6 bases, and 10 bases lay in between. CDR3 protein: CASSSEGSEAFF. Here the CDR3 DNA reads TGTGCCAGCAGTTCCGAGGGGTCTGAAGCTTTCTTT.

The chain recombines TRBV11-3 with TRBJ1-1; no clear D gene. The CDR3 loop spans 16 amino acids. Trimming took off 4 bases at V and 3 bases at J, with 18 bases between the two ends. CDR1 is SGHNT, CDR2 YENEEA, per germline. CDR3 protein: CASSSILGGWHTEAFF. CDR3 in DNA: TGTGCCAGCAGCTCAATCCTAGGTGGCTGGCACACTGAAGCTTTCTTT.

The chain couples TRBV27 to TRBJ1-1; D remains unclear. CDR1 is MNHEY, CDR2 SMNVEV, per germline (reference sequence). V shed 4 bases and J shed 3 bases, with 12 bases lying between them. The CDR3 has 14 amino acids. CDR3 nucleotides: TGTGCCAGCAGTTCTGACTGGGCTTACACTGAAGCTTTCTTT. Amino acid sequence: CASSSDWAYTEAFF.

The genes are TRBV7-9 and TRBJ2-7, with TRBD2 as a possible D gene (5 bases). This CDR3 spans 14 amino acids. With 5 bases removed from V and 10 bases from J, the gap between germline ends came to 21 bases. Germline V gene lookup returns CDR1 SEHNR and CDR2 FQNEAQ (reference sequence). The CDR3 DNA sequence: TGTGCCAGCAGCCCCGGAGGCAGCGGATCGGTTCAGTACTTC. Its translation: CASSPGGSGSVQYF.

The chain recombines TRBV27 with TRBJ1-1; D not resolved. The CDR3 totals 15 residues. The ends were cut back, 0 bases at V and 5 bases at J, with 13 bases in the middle. Germline V gene sequence: CDR1 MNHEY, CDR2 SMNVEV (reference sequence). The CDR3 spells CASSLSGVLRTEAFF. CDR3 sequence (DNA): TGTGCCAGCAGTTTATCCGGGGTCCTGCGGACTGAAGCTTTCTTT.

In DNA, the CDR3 is TGCGCCAGCAGTGAAACTAGCGGGGGGTTCAATGAGCAGTTCTTC. Amino acid sequence: CASSETSGGFNEQFF. The chain recombines TRBV10-1 with TRBJ2-1; 12 bases are shared with TRBD2. J gave up 6 bases and V 3 bases, and 3 bases lay outside the gene matches. Germline-derived CDR1 and CDR2 are WNHNN and SYGVQD (reference sequence). CDR3 length equals 15 residues.

This CDR3 is CASSVEGNTEAFF. The CDR3 bases are TGTGCCAGCAGCGTCGAGGGGAACACTGAAGCTTTCTTT. The chain recombines TRBV9 with TRBJ1-1; D remains unclear. Germline V gene lookup returns CDR1 SGDLS and CDR2 YYNGEE. Trimming took off 2 bases at V and 1 base at J, with 6 bases between the two ends. The CDR3 runs to 13 residues.